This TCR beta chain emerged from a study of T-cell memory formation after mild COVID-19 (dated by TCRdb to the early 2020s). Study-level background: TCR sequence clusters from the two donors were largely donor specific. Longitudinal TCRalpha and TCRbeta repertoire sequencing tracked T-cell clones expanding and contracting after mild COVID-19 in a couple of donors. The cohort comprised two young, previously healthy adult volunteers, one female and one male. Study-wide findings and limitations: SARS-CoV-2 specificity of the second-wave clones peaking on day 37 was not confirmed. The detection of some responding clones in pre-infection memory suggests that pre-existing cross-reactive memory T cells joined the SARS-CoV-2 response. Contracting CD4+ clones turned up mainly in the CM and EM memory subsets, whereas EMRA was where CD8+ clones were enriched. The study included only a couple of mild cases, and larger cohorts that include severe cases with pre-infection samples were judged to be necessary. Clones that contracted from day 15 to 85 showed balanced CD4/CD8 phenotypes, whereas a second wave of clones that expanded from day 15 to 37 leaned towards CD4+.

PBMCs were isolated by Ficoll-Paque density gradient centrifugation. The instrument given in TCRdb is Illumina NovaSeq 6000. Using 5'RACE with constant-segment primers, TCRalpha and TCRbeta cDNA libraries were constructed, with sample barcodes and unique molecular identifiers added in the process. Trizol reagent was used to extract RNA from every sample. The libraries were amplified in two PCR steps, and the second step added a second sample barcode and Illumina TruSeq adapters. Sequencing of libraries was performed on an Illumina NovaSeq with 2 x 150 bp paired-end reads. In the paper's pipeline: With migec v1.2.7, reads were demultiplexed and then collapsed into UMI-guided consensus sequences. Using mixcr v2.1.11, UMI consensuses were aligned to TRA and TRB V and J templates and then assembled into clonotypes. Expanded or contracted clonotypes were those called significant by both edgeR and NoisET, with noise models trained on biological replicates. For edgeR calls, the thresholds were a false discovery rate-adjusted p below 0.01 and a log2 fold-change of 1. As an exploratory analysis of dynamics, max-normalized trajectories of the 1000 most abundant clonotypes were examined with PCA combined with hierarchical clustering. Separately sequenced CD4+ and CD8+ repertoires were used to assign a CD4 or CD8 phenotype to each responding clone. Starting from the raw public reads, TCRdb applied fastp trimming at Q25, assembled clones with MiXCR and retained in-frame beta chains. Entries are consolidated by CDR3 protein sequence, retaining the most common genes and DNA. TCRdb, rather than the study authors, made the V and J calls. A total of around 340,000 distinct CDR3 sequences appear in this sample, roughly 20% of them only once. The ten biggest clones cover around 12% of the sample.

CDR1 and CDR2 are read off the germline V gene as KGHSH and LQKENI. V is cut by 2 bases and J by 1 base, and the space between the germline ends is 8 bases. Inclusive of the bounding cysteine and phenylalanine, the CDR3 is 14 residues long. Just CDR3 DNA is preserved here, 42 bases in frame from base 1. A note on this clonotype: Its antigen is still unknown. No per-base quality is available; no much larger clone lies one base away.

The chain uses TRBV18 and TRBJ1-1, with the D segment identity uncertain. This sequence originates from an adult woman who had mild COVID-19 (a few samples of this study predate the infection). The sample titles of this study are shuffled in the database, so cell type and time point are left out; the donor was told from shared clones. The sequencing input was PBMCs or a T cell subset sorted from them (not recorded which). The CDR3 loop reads CASSPSTANTEAFF. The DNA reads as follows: TGTGCCAGCTCACCATCAACAGCGAACACTGAAGCTTTCTTT. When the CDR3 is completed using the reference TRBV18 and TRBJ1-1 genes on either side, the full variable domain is NAGVMQNPRHLVRRRGQEARLRCSPMKGHSHVYWYRQLPEEGLKFMVYLQKENIIDESGMPKERFSAEFPKEGPSILRIQQVVRGDSAAYFCASSPSTANTEAFFGQGTRLTVV.